The clone carrying this T cell receptor (beta chain) turned up a few times. The CDR3 runs to 16 residues. CDR1 is LNHDA, CDR2 SQIVND, per germline (reference sequence). Deletions cut 6 bases from V and 4 bases from J, with 19 bases between. This sample was taken from a study of T cells in Graves' hyperthyroidism and ophthalmopathy. Amplification targeted TCR beta CDR3 regions from RNA transcripts. The HTBI primer set served for first-round RT-PCR of the TCR CDR3. MiXCR, run by TCRdb on the multiplex PCR reads, gives a single entry per CDR3 protein. The sample contains about 350,000 distinct CDR3 sequences, approximately 14% of which appear only once.

The sample comprised blood. The chain has TRBV19 and TRBJ2-1, with D perhaps being TRBD1 or TRBD2 (5 bases each). The source is a woman aged 25-40 years with Graves' hyperthyroidism. The CDR3 here is CASRGLLGEKYNEQFF. In DNA form, the CDR3 reads TGTGCCAGTAGGGGTCTTTTGGGGGAGAAGTACAATGAGCAGTTCTTC.